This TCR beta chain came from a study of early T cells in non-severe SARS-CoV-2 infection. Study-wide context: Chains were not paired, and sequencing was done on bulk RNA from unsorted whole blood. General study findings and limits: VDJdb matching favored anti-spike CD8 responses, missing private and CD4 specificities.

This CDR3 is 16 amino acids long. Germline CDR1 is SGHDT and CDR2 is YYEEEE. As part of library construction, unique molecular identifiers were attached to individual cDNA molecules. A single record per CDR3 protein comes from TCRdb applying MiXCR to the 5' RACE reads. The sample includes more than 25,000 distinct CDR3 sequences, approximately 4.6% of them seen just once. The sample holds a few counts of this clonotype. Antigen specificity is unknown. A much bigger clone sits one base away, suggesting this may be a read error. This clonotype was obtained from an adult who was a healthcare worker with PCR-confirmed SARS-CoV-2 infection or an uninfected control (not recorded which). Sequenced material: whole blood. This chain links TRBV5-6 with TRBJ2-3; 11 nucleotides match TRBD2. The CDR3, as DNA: TGTGTCAGCAGCTGGGGACTAGCGGAGGCCACAGATACGCAGTATTTT. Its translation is CVSSWGLAEATDTQYF.